Below, one T cell receptor beta chain is given with its context. The sample originates from a study of T cell changes during pregnancy in multiple sclerosis. Generated by immunoSEQ multiplex PCR, the TCRdb table keeps only in-frame clones and is missing some. Counted here are some 33,000 clones, roughly nine tenths occurring once; the ten biggest clones make up 11%. With V trimmed by 1 base and J by 3 bases, 2 bases remained unmatched. CDR3 size: 14 residues. The germline V gene has CDR1 KGHSY and CDR2 FQNENV. The rearrangement uses TRBV16 and TRBJ2-5; 7 nucleotides align to TRBD2. This receptor was taken from a female donor with multiple sclerosis, enrolled in a pregnancy study. The sequencing here drew on CD8+ T cells from peripheral blood mononuclear cells, taken in the third trimester of pregnancy. CDR3 nucleotide sequence: TGTGCCAGCAGCCAATATGCGGGAGAAGAGACCCAGTACTTC. Translated: CASSQYAGEETQYF.